A single sample gave rise to the 10 T cell receptor beta chains below, sequenced in a study of blood T cells in healthy people across ages. A sample-barcoded 5' primer and a J-beta primer mix were used in a second PCR of roughly 7 to 11 cycles. From the 5' RACE reads, TCRdb called clonotypes with MiXCR, one entry per CDR3 protein. Among about a million distinct CDR3 sequences listed, about two fifths were seen once. The specimen sequenced was blood. Receptors originate from a man younger than 35 in good health.

The V and J genes are TRBV2 and TRBJ2-1, with D perhaps TRBD1 (5 bases). Germline V lookup: CDR1 SNHLY, CDR2 FYNNEI. The germline V and J ends were trimmed by 4 bases and 4 bases, with 11 bases remaining between them. This CDR3 comprises 14 residues. CDR3 nucleotides: TGTGCCAGCAGTGCGCCAGGGTTTTACAATGAGCAGTTCTTC. It specifies CASSAPGFYNEQFF.

This chain links TRBV12-3 or TRBV12-4 with TRBJ1-2; 8 bases map to TRBD1. The ends lost 3 bases at V and 4 bases at J; junction bases unmatched: 7. The CDR3 totals 15 residues. The CDR3 nucleotides are TGTGCCAGCAGTTTGACAGGGGCCCCCCTCTATGGCTACACCTTC. Its protein product is CASSLTGAPLYGYTF.

The rearrangement joins TRBV20-1 to TRBJ2-1, with D unclear. From germline, CDR1 is DFQATT and CDR2 SNEGSKA (reference sequence). The CDR3 sequence is 11 residues long. The V end lost 4 bases, the J end lost 8 bases, and 9 bases lay between the germline ends. The CDR3 sequence is CSATTSHEQFF. DNA of the CDR3: TGCAGTGCTACCACGAGTCATGAGCAGTTCTTC.

The gene calls are TRBV5-5 and TRBJ2-1; D gene uncertain. Germline CDR1 SGHKS, CDR2 YYEKEE (reference sequence). The V gene lost 2 bases and the J gene lost 6 bases, with 12 bases spanning the gap. CDR3 length: 14 residues. The CDR3 loop reads CASSLWLNVNEQFF. The CDR3 region has the DNA TGTGCCAGCAGCTTATGGTTGAATGTCAATGAGCAGTTCTTC.

This clonotype appeared a single time. This rearrangement joins TRBV12-5 to TRBJ2-1; no reliable D call. CDR1 and CDR2 (germline): LGHNT, FRNRAP. V lost 6 bases and J 2 bases, leaving 20 bases between the germline ends. The length of the CDR3 is 17 residues. CDR3 coding DNA: TGTGCTAGTGGCCTTGAACTAAGTTCGCGCACCTACAATGAGCAGTTCTTC. This translates into CASGLELSSRTYNEQFF.

Many counts were recorded for this clonotype. This chain links TRBV3-1 with TRBJ2-1; no firm D call. CDR1 is LGHDT, CDR2 YNNKEL, per germline (reference sequence). This CDR3 spans 12 amino acids. V dropped 4 bases and J dropped 5 bases, with 6 bases sitting between them. The CDR3: CASSPHNNEQFF. CDR3 sequence (DNA): TGTGCCAGCAGCCCCCATAACAATGAGCAGTTCTTC.

The V call is TRBV4-1, the J call TRBJ2-3; 8 nucleotides line up with TRBD2. The CDR3 is made up of 18 amino acids. V shed 6 bases and J 4 bases; nucleotides not matched to a gene: 18. Germline CDR1 reads MGHRA; CDR2 reads YSYEKL. The CDR3 here is CASSPRVDGGAGADTQYF. The CDR3 region has the DNA TGCGCCAGCAGTCCCAGAGTCGACGGGGGGGCCGGAGCAGATACGCAGTATTTT.

This clonotype was counted at least ten times. The V and J genes are TRBV20-1 and TRBJ1-5; no clear D. CDR3 length equals 13 residues. The germline V gene has CDR1 DFQATT and CDR2 SNEGSKA (reference sequence). Between the trimmed V and J ends, which lost 4 bases and 3 bases, there was a span of 10 bases. The CDR3, as DNA: TGCAGTGCTATCGGGCAGAACAATCAGCCCCAGCATTTT. Translated: CSAIGQNNQPQHF.

This clonotype was counted a few times. The germline gene is not matched at one end of the junction; a read error may be the cause. This chain joins TRBV4-1 and TRBJ1-1; D is ambiguous. The CDR3 consists of 16 residues. Germline V gene lookup returns CDR1 MGHRA and CDR2 YSYEKL. CDR3 region: CASSPLRQDWNTEAFF. The CDR3 coding sequence is TGTGCCAGCAGCCCGCTGAGGCAGGACTGGAACACTGAAGCTTTCTTT.

This clonotype was detected only a few times. The chain recombines TRBV2 with TRBJ1-4; unclear D gene. Germline V gives CDR1 SNHLY, CDR2 FYNNEI. V shed 5 bases and J shed 3 bases, with 13 bases lying between them. This CDR3 comprises 15 residues. DNA of the CDR3: TGTGCCAGCAGTCAGCGGGCGATGTCTAATGAAAAACTGTTTTTT. Residues: CASSQRAMSNEKLFF.